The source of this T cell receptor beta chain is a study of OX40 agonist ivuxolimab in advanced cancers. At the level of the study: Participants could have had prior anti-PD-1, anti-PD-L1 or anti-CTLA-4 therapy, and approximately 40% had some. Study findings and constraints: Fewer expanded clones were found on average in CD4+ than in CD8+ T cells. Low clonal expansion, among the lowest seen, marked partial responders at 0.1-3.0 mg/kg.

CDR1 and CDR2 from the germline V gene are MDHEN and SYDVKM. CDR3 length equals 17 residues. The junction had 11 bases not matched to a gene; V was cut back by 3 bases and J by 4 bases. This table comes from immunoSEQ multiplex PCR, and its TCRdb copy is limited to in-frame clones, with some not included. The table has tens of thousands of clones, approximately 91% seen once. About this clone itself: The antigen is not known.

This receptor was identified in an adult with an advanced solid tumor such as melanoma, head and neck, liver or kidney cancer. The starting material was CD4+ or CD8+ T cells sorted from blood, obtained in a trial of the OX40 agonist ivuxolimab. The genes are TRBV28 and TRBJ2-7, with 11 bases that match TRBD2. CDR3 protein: CASSFSPLAGGGYEQYF. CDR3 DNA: TGTGCCAGCAGTTTCTCCCCTTTAGCGGGAGGGGGGTACGAGCAGTACTTC.